The following is a T cell receptor (beta chain) sequence with its context. This clonotype was seen many times. The antigen this receptor binds is unknown. Mismatch with germline at one junction end may stem from a read error. Ophthalmopathy patients had moderately to severely active disease, Clinical Activity Score of at least 3, NOSPECS grade of at least 4, and disease duration under 3 months. Patients were excluded if they had other autoimmune diseases, uncontrolled infections, pregnancy or lactation. Diagnosis was based on clinical symptoms, serum thyroxine, TRAb, thyroid ultrasound and orbital computed tomography. PBMCs were isolated from approximately 10 ml of fresh peripheral blood by Ficoll-Paque density gradient centrifugation. Total RNA was extracted with Trizol reagent and quality-checked on an Agilent 2100 Bioanalyzer. The CDR3, from cysteine to phenylalanine, totals 13 residues. Only the CDR3 portion is preserved as DNA: 39 bases, with reading frame beginning at the first base. CDR1 and CDR2, looked up from the germline V gene, are SGHTA and FQGNSA.

For repertoire sequencing, the TCR beta CDR3 regions were amplified from RNA transcripts. The first round of RT-PCR was done with HTBI primers and the Qiagen OneStep RT-PCR kit, and was followed by a second round of multiplex PCR, then size selection and purification. Sequencing of the libraries was carried out on an Illumina HiSeq2000 in paired-end mode with 100 bp reads. On the authors' methods: SOAPnuke was used for read processing, and reads with adapters, uncalled bases, a mean Phred below 15, or no exact constant-primer or identifier match were discarded. COPE v1.2.5 was used to merge high-quality paired reads. Clonotypes were defined as unique nucleotide sequences and were aligned to IMGT TRB V, D and J references using MiTCR v1.1. Only V-J combinations with frequency above 0.0001 were analysed, covering 99% to 99.2% of repertoires. For each V-J combination, a TCR clonal expansion and chaos score was defined as F50 clonal expansion divided by the chaos observed in the TCRdist matrix. Welch's t-statistics and random forest were used to narrow the features down to approximately twelve V-J combinations, which were then fed into a naive Bayes classifier. The Morisita-Horn index was used to measure how similar the thyroid and blood repertoires were. The public reads were quality trimmed at Q25 with fastp and then assembled into clones with MiXCR by TCRdb, keeping productive beta chains. One record per CDR3 amino acid sequence lists the most common genes and DNA. The V and J calls here are based on TCRdb, not the publication. In all, the sample holds 360,000 or so distinct CDR3 sequences, and about 17% of those were seen once. The top ten hold roughly 1.5% of the sample.

The entry originates in a study of Graves' ophthalmopathy and Graves' hyperthyroidism (dated by TCRdb to 2016 to 2019). Study-level background: Peripheral blood was collected at initial diagnosis, prior to any treatment. The study used signatures of the TCR beta repertoire to tell Graves' ophthalmopathy apart from Graves' hyperthyroidism and to predict which patients would progress to ophthalmopathy. In total, 135 blood samples were TCR-sequenced: fewer than 50 ophthalmopathy, some 75 hyperthyroidism and some 17 hyperthyroidism-to-ophthalmopathy patients. A discovery set of 100 or so patients (roughly 43 ophthalmopathy, fewer than 60 stable hyperthyroidism) was enrolled to explore V-J signatures distinguishing ophthalmopathy from hyperthyroidism. For independent validation, a separate cohort was made up of 18 hyperthyroidism patients plus 17 patients who later progressed from hyperthyroidism to ophthalmopathy. In 6 or 7 hyperthyroidism patients, T-cell repertoires of thyroid tissue and blood were compared. Following sampling, methimazole starting at 30 mg daily was administered to hyperthyroidism patients, and high-dose intravenous methylprednisolone was administered to ophthalmopathy patients. The 100 discovery patients were divided at random into training and test sets in a 7:3 ratio. General conclusions and limits of the study: In validation, the model predicted ophthalmopathy progression with about 64% sensitivity and about 73% specificity; roughly 11 predicted patients were CT-confirmed with GO in a median of approximately 6.5 months. Ophthalmopathy was separated from stable hyperthyroidism by the 13-signature model with around 88% sensitivity and around 81% specificity in cross-validation and with 80%/75% in the test set. No statistical method was used to predetermine the sample size, and group allocation was not hidden from the investigators. Among expanded thyroid clonotypes with frequency above 0.001, most also showed up in blood, which suggests that blood repertoires may reflect the thyroid immune response.

This TCR was recovered from a woman younger than 35 with Graves' ophthalmopathy. Donor details come from another sample of the same person, matched by shared clones. The chain was built from TRBV7-2 and TRBJ1-1; TRBD1 is a weak D gene call, 5 bases matching. The sequencing input was peripheral blood. Here is the DNA: TGTGCCAGCAGCTATCAGGACGGGGACTTTGCTTTCTTC. This gives the protein CASSYQDGDFAFF. Outside the CDR3, residues come from the reference TRBV7-2 and TRBJ1-1 proteins, so the full variable domain is: GAGVSQSPSNKVTEKGKDVELRCDPISGHTALYWYRQSLGQGLEFLIYFQGNSAPDKSGLPSDRFSAERTGGSVSTLTIQRTQQEDSAVYLCASSYQDGDFAFFGQGTRLTVV.